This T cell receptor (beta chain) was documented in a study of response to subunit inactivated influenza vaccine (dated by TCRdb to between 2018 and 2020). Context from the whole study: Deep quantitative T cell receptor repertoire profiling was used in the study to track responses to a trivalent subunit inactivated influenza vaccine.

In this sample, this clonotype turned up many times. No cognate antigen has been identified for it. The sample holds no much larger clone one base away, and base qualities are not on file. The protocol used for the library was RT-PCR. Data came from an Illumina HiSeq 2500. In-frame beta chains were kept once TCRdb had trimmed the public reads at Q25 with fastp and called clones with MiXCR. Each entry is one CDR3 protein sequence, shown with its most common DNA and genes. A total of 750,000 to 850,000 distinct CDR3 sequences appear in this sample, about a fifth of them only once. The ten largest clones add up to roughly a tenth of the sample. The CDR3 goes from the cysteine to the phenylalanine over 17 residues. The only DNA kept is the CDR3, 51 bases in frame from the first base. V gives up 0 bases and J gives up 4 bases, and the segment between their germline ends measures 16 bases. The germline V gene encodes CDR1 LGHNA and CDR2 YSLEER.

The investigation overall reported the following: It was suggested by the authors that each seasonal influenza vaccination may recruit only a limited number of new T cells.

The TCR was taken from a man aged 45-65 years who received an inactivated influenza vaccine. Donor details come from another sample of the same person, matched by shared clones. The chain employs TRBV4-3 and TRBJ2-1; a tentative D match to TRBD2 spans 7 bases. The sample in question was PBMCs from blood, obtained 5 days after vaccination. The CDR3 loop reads CASSQDQAGAVYNEQFF. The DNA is TGCGCCAGCAGCCAAGATCAGGCGGGGGCCGTATACAATGAGCAGTTCTTC.